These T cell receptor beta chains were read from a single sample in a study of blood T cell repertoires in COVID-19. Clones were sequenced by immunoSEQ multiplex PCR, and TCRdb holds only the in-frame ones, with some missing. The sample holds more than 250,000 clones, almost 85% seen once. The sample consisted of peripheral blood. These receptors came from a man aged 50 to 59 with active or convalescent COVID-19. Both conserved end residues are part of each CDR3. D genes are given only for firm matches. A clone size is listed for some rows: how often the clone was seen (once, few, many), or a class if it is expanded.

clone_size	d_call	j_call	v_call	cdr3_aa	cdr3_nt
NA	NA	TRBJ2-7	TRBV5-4	CASSLDTDHYEQYF	TGTGCCAGCAGCTTGGACACAGATCATTACGAGCAGTACTTC
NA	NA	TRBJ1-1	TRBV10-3	CAISRQVNTEAFF	TGTGCCATCAGCCGACAGGTGAACACTGAAGCTTTCTTT
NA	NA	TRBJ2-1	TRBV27	CASSKTAGREQFF	TGTGCCAGCAGCAAGACAGCCGGCCGTGAGCAGTTCTTC
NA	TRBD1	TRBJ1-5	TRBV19	CASSIRQGGSNQPQHF	TGTGCCAGTAGTATAAGACAGGGGGGGAGCAATCAGCCCCAGCATTTT
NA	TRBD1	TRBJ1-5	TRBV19	CASSMGQGNQPQHF	TGTGCCAGTAGTATGGGACAGGGCAATCAGCCCCAGCATTTT
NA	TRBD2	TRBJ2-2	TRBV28	CASSVAGVHGELFF	TGTGCCAGCAGTGTAGCGGGAGTGCACGGGGAGCTGTTTTTT
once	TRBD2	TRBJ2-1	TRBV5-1	CASSLIAGGPNEQFF	TGCGCCAGCAGCTTAATAGCGGGAGGGCCGAATGAGCAGTTCTTC
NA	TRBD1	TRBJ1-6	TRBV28	CASTQGGQVNSPLHF	TGTGCCAGCACCCAGGGAGGACAGGTTAATTCACCCCTCCACTTT
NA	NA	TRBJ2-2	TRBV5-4	CASRTTGITGELFF	TGTGCCAGCAGAACCACAGGTATCACCGGGGAGCTGTTTTTT
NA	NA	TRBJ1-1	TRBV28	CASRGGGALYTEAFF	TGTGCCAGCAGGGGGGGTGGCGCGCTGTACACTGAAGCTTTCTTT
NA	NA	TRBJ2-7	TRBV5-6	CASSLLPSGQDYEQYF	TGTGCCAGCAGCCTCCTTCCTTCGGGACAAGACTACGAGCAGTACTTC
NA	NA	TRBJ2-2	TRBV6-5	CASGLALNAGELFF	TGTGCCAGCGGGTTAGCGCTAAACGCCGGGGAGCTGTTTTTT
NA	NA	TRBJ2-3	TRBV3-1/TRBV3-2	CASSQVLLNTDTQYF	TGTGCCAGCAGCCAAGTCCTACTAAACACAGATACGCAGTATTTT
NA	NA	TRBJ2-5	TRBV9	CASSVGREMKTQYF	TGTGCCAGCAGCGTAGGTCGAGAAATGAAGACCCAGTACTTC
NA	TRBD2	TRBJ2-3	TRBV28	CASSPSDGLAGGPSDTQYF	TGTGCCAGCAGTCCCAGCGACGGACTAGCGGGAGGGCCCTCAGATACGCAGTATTTT
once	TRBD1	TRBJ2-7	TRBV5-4	CASGQGAQGEQYF	TGTGCCAGTGGACAGGGGGCCCAGGGCGAGCAGTACTTC
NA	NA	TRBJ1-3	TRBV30	CACEGGGNTIYF	TGTGCCTGCGAAGGCGGCGGAAACACCATATATTTT
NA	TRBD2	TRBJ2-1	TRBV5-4	CASSFSGSPDNEQFF	TGTGCCAGCAGCTTTAGCGGGAGTCCCGACAATGAGCAGTTCTTC
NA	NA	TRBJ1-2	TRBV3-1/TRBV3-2	CASSQIRAGYTF	TGTGCCAGCAGCCAGATAAGAGCGGGCTACACCTTC
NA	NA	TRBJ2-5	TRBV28	CASSLPPRGETQYF	TGTGCCAGCAGTTTACCCCCACGGGGGGAGACCCAGTACTTC
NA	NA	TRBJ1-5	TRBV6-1	CASSEWTSGGNQPQHF	TGTGCCAGCAGTGAATGGACCTCAGGGGGCAATCAGCCCCAGCATTTT
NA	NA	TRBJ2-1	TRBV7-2	CASSLVQGSLDEQFF	TGTGCCAGCAGCTTAGTCCAGGGGTCGCTGGATGAGCAGTTCTTC